A selection of T cell receptor beta chains follows, all from one sample in a study of shared clonotypes between healthy human individuals. Clones were sequenced by immunoSEQ multiplex PCR, and TCRdb holds only the in-frame ones, with some missing. The table records over a million clones, 96% of them present only once. Sequenced sample: naive CD4+ T cells sorted from blood. These receptors all come from a man aged 25-40 years in good health. CDR3s include the opening cysteine and the closing phenylalanine or tryptophan. The D gene is left open where the match is weak. Only part of the rows carry a size: once, few, many, or a class if the clone is expanded.

TRBV18	.	.	TRBJ2-7	CASSPFGLASYEQYF	TGTGCCAGCTCACCATTCGGACTCGCTTCCTACGAGCAGTACTTC
TRBV4-1	.	.	TRBJ1-1	CASSQERGGNTEAFF	TGCGCCAGCAGCCAAGAACGAGGGGGAAACACTGAAGCTTTCTTT
TRBV10-1	.	.	TRBJ1-5	CASSGQLNQPQHF	TGCGCCAGCAGTGGGCAGTTAAATCAGCCCCAGCATTTT
TRBV7-2	.	.	TRBJ1-3	CASSLVFGNTIYF	TGTGCCAGCAGCTTAGTTTTTGGAAACACCATATATTTT
TRBV21-1	.	.	TRBJ2-7	CASSGLGQGAPYPRYEQYF	TGTGCCAGCAGTGGACTCGGACAGGGGGCGCCTTATCCTCGCTACGAGCAGTACTTC
TRBV21-1	.	.	TRBJ2-2	CASSKPPRFTGELFF	TGTGCCAGCAGCAAACCTCCCAGGTTCACCGGGGAGCTGTTTTTT
TRBV5-5	.	.	TRBJ1-4	CASSLRVGSPTNEKLFF	TGTGCCAGCAGCTTGAGGGTGGGCTCACCAACTAATGAAAAACTGTTTTTT
TRBV7-3	.	TRBD1	TRBJ2-1	CASSPSGGGNEQFF	TGTGCCAGCAGCCCGTCAGGGGGCGGGAATGAGCAGTTCTTC
TRBV19	.	TRBD1	TRBJ2-5	CASSIRSDRGREETQYF	TGTGCCAGTAGTATTCGGTCGGACAGGGGGCGAGAAGAGACCCAGTACTTC
TRBV6-5	.	.	TRBJ2-1	CASRVQGASGEQFF	TGTGCCAGCAGAGTTCAGGGTGCAAGCGGTGAGCAGTTCTTC
TRBV5-1	.	TRBD2	TRBJ2-1	CASSLASGRFDEQFF	TGCGCCAGCAGCTTAGCTAGCGGGAGGTTCGATGAGCAGTTCTTC
TRBV5-1	once	.	TRBJ1-1	CASTPNRNTEAFF	TGCGCCAGCACCCCTAATAGGAACACTGAAGCTTTCTTT
TRBV7-9	.	.	TRBJ2-5	CASSLRLTSDGETQYF	TGTGCCAGCAGCCTTAGGTTGACGTCTGATGGGGAGACCCAGTACTTC
TRBV5-1	.	.	TRBJ2-1	CASSWIGDSSYNEQFF	TGCGCCAGCAGCTGGATAGGTGATAGCTCCTACAATGAGCAGTTCTTC
TRBV2	.	.	TRBJ2-3	CASSELPGGSLGTQYF	TGTGCCAGCAGTGAACTTCCCGGCGGATCCCTCGGGACGCAGTATTTT
TRBV2	.	.	TRBJ2-7	CASSEMVLGNEQYF	TGTGCCAGCAGTGAAATGGTCTTAGGGAACGAGCAGTACTTC
TRBV2	.	.	TRBJ1-5	CASSEETNQPQHF	TGTGCCAGCAGTGAAGAGACCAATCAGCCCCAGCATTTT
TRBV11-1	.	.	TRBJ1-3	CASSLYGANGNTIYF	TGTGCCAGCAGCTTATATGGGGCGAATGGAAACACCATATATTTT
TRBV10-1	.	TRBD1	TRBJ2-7	CASSADRAVYEQYF	TGCGCCAGCAGTGCCGACAGGGCGGTCTACGAGCAGTACTTC
TRBV6-1	.	.	TRBJ1-5	CASSIGRNSNQPQHF	TGTGCCAGCTCCATTGGCAGAAATAGCAATCAGCCCCAGCATTTT
TRBV6-1	.	.	TRBJ2-1	CASSVKAGFYNEQFF	TGTGCCAGCAGTGTGAAGGCAGGGTTTTACAATGAGCAGTTCTTC
TRBV29-1	.	.	TRBJ2-3	CSVDTGTDTQYF	TGCAGCGTTGATACGGGCACAGATACGCAGTATTTT
TRBV11-2	.	.	TRBJ2-3	CASSPGERAQDTQYF	TGTGCCAGCAGCCCTGGGGAGCGGGCACAAGATACGCAGTATTTT
TRBV6-5	.	.	TRBJ2-3	CASSSDWGNINTQYF	TGTGCCAGCAGTTCCGACTGGGGGAACATAAATACGCAGTATTTT
TRBV10-3	.	.	TRBJ2-2	CAIRGSGELFF	TGTGCCATAAGGGGGTCCGGGGAGCTGTTTTTT
TRBV5-4	.	.	TRBJ2-1	CASRSTDIGKKFF	TGTGCCAGCAGAAGTACGGATATAGGGAAGAAGTTCTTC
TRBV6-1	.	.	TRBJ1-3	CASSESRGNTIYF	TGTGCCAGCAGCGAATCCAGAGGAAACACCATATATTTT
TRBV5-1	.	TRBD1	TRBJ1-1	CASSFGQGSTEAFF	TGCGCCAGCAGCTTTGGACAGGGGAGTACTGAAGCTTTCTTT
TRBV18	.	TRBD2	TRBJ2-1	CASSPRLAGGDEQFF	TGTGCCAGCTCACCACGACTAGCGGGAGGCGATGAGCAGTTCTTC
TRBV2	.	.	TRBJ1-4	CASSEVQLNEKLFF	TGTGCCAGCAGTGAGGTACAGCTTAATGAAAAACTGTTTTTT